What follows are 3 T cell receptor beta chains derived from one specimen sequenced in a study of blood T cell repertoires in COVID-19. The table came from immunoSEQ multiplex PCR; TCRdb's copy has only in-frame clones and leaves some out. The sample lists some 66,000 clones; about 80% were seen once. The sequenced sample was peripheral blood. The receptors were gathered from a man in his sixties with acute or convalescent COVID-19.

The chain carries TRBV7-2 and TRBJ1-1; D uncertain. This CDR3 is built from 16 residues. Germline assignment: CDR1 SGHTA and CDR2 FQGNSA. The V end lost 4 bases, the J end lost 0 bases, and 15 bases lay between the germline ends. This chain's CDR3 is CASSYLGPGMNTEAFF. In DNA form, the CDR3 reads TGTGCCAGCAGCTACCTAGGTCCTGGCATGAACACTGAAGCTTTCTTT.

This clone has just one count. This chain links TRBV5-1 with TRBJ1-1; a possible D gene is TRBD1 (6 bases). Trimming shortened V by 4 bases and J by 5 bases, and 15 bases separated the two germline ends. The CDR3 is 14 residues long. Germline V gives CDR1 SGHRS, CDR2 YFSETQ. CDR3 sequence (DNA): TGCGCCAGCAGCGTACAGGGCGAAAAGACTGAAGCTTTCTTT. It yields the protein CASSVQGEKTEAFF.

CDR3 amino acids: CASRVLYQGGEQYV. The CDR3 bases are TGTGCCAGCAGAGTTCTTTACCAGGGAGGTGAGCAGTACGTC. The rearrangement uses TRBV6-5 and TRBJ2-7; possibly TRBD2 for D (6 bases). CDR1 MNHEY and CDR2 SVGAGI come from the germline V gene. V was shortened by 6 bases and J by 7 bases, with 19 bases between the two germline ends. This CDR3 is 14 amino acids long.